The entry below gives a single TCR beta chain sequence along with its context. The target antigen is unknown. V shed 2 bases and J 4 bases; nucleotides not matched to a gene: 8. The CDR3 is 16 amino acids. CDR1 SGHNT and CDR2 YYREEE come from the germline V gene (reference sequence). Generated by immunoSEQ multiplex PCR, the TCRdb table keeps only in-frame clones and is missing some. The sample carries under 13,000 clones, 77% recorded once. This record comes from a study of OX40 agonist ivuxolimab in advanced cancers. Findings and limits, study-wide: The work left the antigen specificity of expanded peripheral T cells undetermined.

The chain employs TRBV5-4 and TRBJ1-2; 10 bases agree with TRBD1. This TCR was recovered from an adult with an advanced solid tumor such as melanoma, head and neck, liver or kidney cancer. The sample in question was CD4+ or CD8+ T cells sorted from blood, obtained in a trial of the OX40 agonist ivuxolimab. CDR3 loop: CASSFPGTGATYGYTF. CDR3 in DNA: TGTGCCAGCAGCTTCCCCGGGACAGGGGCTACCTATGGCTACACCTTC.